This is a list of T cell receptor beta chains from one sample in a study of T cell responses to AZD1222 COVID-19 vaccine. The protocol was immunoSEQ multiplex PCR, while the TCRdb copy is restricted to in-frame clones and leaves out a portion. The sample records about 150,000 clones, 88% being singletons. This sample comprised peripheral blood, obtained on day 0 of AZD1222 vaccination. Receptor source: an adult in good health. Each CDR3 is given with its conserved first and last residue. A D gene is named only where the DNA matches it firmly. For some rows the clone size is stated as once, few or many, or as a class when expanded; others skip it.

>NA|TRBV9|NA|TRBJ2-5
TGTGCCAGCAGCGTAGCGGGGCCGGTCGGAGAGACCCAGTACTTC
CASSVAGPVGETQYF
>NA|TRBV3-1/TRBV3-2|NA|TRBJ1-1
TGTGCCAGCAGCCAGATGAGAAACACTGAAGCTTTCTTT
CASSQMRNTEAFF
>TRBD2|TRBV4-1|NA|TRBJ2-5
TGCGCCAGCAGCCAAGATCGCAGCGGGGGGCGCCAAGAGACCCAGTACTTC
CASSQDRSGGRQETQYF
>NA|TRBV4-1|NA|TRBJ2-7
TGCGCCAGCAGCGGACCCTCCGAATCCGCGGCCTACGAGCAGTACTTC
CASSGPSESAAYEQYF
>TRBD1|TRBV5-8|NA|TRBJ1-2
TGTGCCAGCAGCTCGAGCGGACAGGGAGGCTATGGCTACACCTTC
CASSSSGQGGYGYTF
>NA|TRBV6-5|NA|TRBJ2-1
TGTGCCAGCAGTTACACCCAGGGCAGGGGGGACAATGAGCAGTTCTTC
CASSYTQGRGDNEQFF
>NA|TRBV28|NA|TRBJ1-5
TGTGCCAGCAGCCCCGCCGGAGAGGGTAGACAACAGCCCCAGCATTTT
CASSPAGEGRQQPQHF
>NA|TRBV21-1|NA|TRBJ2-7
TGTGCCAGCACCCGCAGGGGGTCCTACGAGCAGTACTTC
CASTRRGSYEQYF
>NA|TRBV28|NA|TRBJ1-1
TGTGCCAGCAGTTTATCTGGCAGGGGTGGGGCTTTCTTT
CASSLSGRGGAFF
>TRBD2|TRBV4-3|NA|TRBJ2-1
TGCGCCAGCAGCCAAGATGGCGGGGGAGCTTACAATGAGCAGTTCTTC
CASSQDGGGAYNEQFF
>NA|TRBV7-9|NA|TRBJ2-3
TGTGCCAGCAGCTTTGAACTAGATACGCAGTATTTT
CASSFELDTQYF
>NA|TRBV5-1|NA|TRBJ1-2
TGCGCCAGCAGCTTGGCGGGGGATGGCTACACCTTC
CASSLAGDGYTF
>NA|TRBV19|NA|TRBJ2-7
TGTGCCAGTAGGCAGGGCGGACTCGGTTACGAGCAGTACTTC
CASRQGGLGYEQYF
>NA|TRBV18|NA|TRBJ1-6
TGTGCCAGCTCACCGCGAAGGGTAGAAACCCTCCACTTT
CASSPRRVETLHF
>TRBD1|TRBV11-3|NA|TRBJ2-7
TGTGCCAGTACGAGAACAGGGGATCACGAGCAGTACTTC
CASTRTGDHEQYF
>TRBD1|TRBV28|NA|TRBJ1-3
TGTGCCAGCAGTACTACAGGGGTCTCTGGAAACACCATATATTTT
CASSTTGVSGNTIYF
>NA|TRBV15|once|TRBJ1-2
TGTGCCACCAGCAGAGGTTCAGGGTTGGTTGATGGCTACACCTTC
CATSRGSGLVDGYTF
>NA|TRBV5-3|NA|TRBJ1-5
TGTGCCAGAAGCTCCCCAAATCAGCCCCAGCATTTT
CARSSPNQPQHF
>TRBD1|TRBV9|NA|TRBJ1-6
TGTGCCAGCAGCGTAGGGGCAGGGGGCTATAATTCACCCCTCCACTTT
CASSVGAGGYNSPLHF
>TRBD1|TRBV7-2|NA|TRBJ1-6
TGTGCCAGCAGCTTAAGGACAGGGGGCGATTCACCCCTCCACTTT
CASSLRTGGDSPLHF
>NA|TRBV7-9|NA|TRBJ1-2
TGTGCCAGCAAGCTTAGCAACCTAGATGGCTACACCTTC
CASKLSNLDGYTF
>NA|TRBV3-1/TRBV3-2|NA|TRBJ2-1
TGTGCCAGCAGCCAAGGCCCGGGGGACGGTGAGCAGTTCTTC
CASSQGPGDGEQFF
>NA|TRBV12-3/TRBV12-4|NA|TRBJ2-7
TGTGCCAGCAGTTTTGGCGATTCCTGGGAGCAGTACTTC
CASSFGDSWEQYF